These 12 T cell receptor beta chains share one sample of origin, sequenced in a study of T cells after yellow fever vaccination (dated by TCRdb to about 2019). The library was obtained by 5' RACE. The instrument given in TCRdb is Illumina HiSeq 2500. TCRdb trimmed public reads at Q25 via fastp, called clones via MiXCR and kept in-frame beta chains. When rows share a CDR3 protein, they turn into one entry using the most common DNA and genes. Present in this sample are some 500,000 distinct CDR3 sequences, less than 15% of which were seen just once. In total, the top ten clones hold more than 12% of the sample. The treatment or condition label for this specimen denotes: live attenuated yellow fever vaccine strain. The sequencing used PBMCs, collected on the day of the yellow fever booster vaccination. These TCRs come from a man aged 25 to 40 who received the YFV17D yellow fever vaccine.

The CDR3 spells CSAGPGGPRRKQYF. CDR3 coding DNA: TGCAGTGCTGGGCCAGGGGGCCCTCGCAGAAAGCAGTACTTC. The chain carries TRBV20-1 and TRBJ2-7; 8 positions match TRBD1. CDR1 and CDR2 from the germline V gene are DFQATT and SNEGSKA (reference sequence). V was clipped by 5 bases and J by 8 bases; unmatched bases: 14. The CDR3 has 14 residues.

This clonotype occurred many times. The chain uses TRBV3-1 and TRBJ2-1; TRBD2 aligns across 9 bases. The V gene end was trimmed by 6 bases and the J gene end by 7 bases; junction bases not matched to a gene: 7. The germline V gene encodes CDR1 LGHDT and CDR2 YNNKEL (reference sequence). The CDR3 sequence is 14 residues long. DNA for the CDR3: TGTGCCAGCAGGATAGCGGGAGCTTTGAATGAGCAGTTCTTC. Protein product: CASRIAGALNEQFF.

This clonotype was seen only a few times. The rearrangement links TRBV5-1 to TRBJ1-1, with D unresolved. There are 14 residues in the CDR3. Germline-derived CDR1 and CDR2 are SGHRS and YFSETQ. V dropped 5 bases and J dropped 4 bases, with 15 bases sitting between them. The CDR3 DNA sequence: TGCGCCAGCAGGGCCGGGCCCCAGGCCACTGAAGCTTTCTTT. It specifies CASRAGPQATEAFF.

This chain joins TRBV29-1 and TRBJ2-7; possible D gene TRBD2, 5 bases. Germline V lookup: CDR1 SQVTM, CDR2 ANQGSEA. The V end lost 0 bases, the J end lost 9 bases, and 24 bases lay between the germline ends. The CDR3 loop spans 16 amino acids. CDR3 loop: CSVEDLTGLRFSGQYF. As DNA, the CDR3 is TGCAGCGTTGAAGATCTAACCGGACTCCGCTTTTCTGGGCAGTACTTC.

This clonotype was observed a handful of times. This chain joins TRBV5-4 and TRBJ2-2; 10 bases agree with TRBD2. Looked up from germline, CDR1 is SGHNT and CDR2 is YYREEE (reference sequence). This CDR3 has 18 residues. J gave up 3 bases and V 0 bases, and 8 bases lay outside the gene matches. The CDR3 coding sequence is TGTGCCAGCAGCTTGGTGAGGCTAGCGGGAGTGGACACCGGGGAGCTGTTTTTT. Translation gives CASSLVRLAGVDTGELFF.

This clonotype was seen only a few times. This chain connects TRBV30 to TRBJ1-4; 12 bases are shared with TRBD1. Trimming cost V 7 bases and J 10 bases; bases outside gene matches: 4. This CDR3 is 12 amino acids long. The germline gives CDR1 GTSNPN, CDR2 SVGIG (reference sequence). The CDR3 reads CASGTGGGKLFF. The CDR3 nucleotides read TGTGCCTCCGGGACAGGGGGCGGAAAACTGTTTTTT.

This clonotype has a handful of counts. The CDR3 DNA follows: TGCGCCAGCAGCCAAACACACCAGAACACTGAAGCTTTCTTT. Its translation: CASSQTHQNTEAFF. The chain joins TRBV4-3 to TRBJ1-1; D is undetermined. The V end lost 2 bases, the J end lost 1 base, and 8 bases lay between the germline ends. The germline V gene encodes CDR1 LGHNA and CDR2 YSLEER. The CDR3 totals 14 residues.

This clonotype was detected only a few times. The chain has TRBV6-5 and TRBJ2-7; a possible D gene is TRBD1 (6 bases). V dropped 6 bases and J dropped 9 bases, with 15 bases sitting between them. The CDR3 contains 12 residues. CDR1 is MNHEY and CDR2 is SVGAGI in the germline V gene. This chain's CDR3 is CASSQGGSLQYF. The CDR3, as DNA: TGTGCCAGCAGCCAAGGGGGTAGCCTGCAGTACTTC.

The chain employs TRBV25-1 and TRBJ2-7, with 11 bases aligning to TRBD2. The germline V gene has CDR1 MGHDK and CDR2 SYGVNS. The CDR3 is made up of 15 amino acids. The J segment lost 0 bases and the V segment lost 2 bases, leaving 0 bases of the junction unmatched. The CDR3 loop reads CASSETSGGSYEQYF. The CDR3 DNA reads TGTGCCAGCAGTGAAACTAGCGGGGGCTCCTACGAGCAGTACTTC.

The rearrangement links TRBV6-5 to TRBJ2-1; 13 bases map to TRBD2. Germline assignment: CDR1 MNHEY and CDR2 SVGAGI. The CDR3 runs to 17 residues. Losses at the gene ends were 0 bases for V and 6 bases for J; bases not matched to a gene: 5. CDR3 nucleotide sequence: TGTGCCAGCAGTTACTCGCCGGGACTAGCGGGATCCAATGAGCAGTTCTTC. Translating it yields CASSYSPGLAGSNEQFF.

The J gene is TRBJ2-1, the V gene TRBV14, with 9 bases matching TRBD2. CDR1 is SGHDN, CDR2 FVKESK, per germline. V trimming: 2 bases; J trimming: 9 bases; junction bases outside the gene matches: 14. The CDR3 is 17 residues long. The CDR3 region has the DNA TGTGCCAGCAGCCAATTTTCTAGCGGGATGGTTTGGGGTGAGCAGTTCTTC. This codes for CASSQFSSGMVWGEQFF.

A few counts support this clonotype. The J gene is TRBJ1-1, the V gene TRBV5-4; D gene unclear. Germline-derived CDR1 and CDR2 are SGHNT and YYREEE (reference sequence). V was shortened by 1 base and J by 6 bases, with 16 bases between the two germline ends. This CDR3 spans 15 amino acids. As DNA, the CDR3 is TGTGCCAGCAGCTTGTCGCGCGGGCGTTATTCTGAAGCTTTCTTT. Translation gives CASSLSRGRYSEAFF.